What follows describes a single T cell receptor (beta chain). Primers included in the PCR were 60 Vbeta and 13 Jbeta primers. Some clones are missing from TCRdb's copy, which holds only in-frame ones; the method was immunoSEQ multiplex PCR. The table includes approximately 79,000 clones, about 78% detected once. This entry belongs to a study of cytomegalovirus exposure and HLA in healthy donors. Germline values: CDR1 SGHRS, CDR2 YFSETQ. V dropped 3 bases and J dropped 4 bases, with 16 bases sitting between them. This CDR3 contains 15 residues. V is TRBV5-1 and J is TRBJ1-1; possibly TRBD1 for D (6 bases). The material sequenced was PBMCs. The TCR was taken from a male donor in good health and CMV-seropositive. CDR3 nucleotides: TGCGCCAGCAGCTGGGACAACCTAGTTAGCACTGAAGCTTTCTTT. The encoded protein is CASSWDNLVSTEAFF.